These T cell receptor beta chains were read from a single sample in a study of beta chain features in type 1 diabetes. Libraries were prepared by immunoSEQ multiplex PCR; TCRdb keeps only in-frame clonotypes and omits some of them. The table shows roughly 150,000 clones, with roughly 8% occurring only once. The sequencing input was central memory CD4+ T cells from blood. The source of these receptors is a man between 18 and 35 years old with type 1 diabetes. Both conserved end residues are part of each CDR3. The order of the fields is J gene, V gene, D gene, clone size, CDR3 protein, CDR3 DNA. D genes are given only for firm matches. Size is stated for part of the rows, as once, few or many counts, or as a class when the clone is expanded.

j_call: TRBJ1-1; v_call: TRBV10-3; d_call: NA; clone_size: few; cdr3_aa: CAISGPGDTEAFF; cdr3_nt: TGTGCCATCAGTGGTCCAGGGGACACTGAAGCTTTCTTT
j_call: TRBJ2-2; v_call: TRBV7-2; d_call: NA; clone_size: NA; cdr3_aa: CASSLSSASGTGELFF; cdr3_nt: TGTGCCAGCAGCTTAAGTTCCGCCTCAGGCACCGGGGAGCTGTTTTTT
j_call: TRBJ2-5; v_call: TRBV27; d_call: NA; clone_size: few; cdr3_aa: CASSGGGETQYF; cdr3_nt: TGTGCCAGCAGCGGGGGTGGGGAGACCCAGTACTTC
j_call: TRBJ1-5; v_call: TRBV2; d_call: NA; clone_size: many; cdr3_aa: CASRWEYQPQHF; cdr3_nt: TGTGCCAGCAGGTGGGAGTATCAGCCCCAGCATTTT
j_call: TRBJ1-2; v_call: TRBV11-2; d_call: NA; clone_size: NA; cdr3_aa: CASSPMEDYGYTF; cdr3_nt: TGTGCCAGCAGCCCTATGGAGGACTATGGCTACACCTTC
j_call: TRBJ2-7; v_call: TRBV5-1; d_call: NA; clone_size: few; cdr3_aa: CASSRETGHAGEQYF; cdr3_nt: TGCGCCAGCAGCCGGGAAACGGGACATGCAGGCGAGCAGTACTTC
j_call: TRBJ2-1; v_call: TRBV29-1; d_call: NA; clone_size: few; cdr3_aa: CSVVLLRNEQFF; cdr3_nt: TGCAGCGTTGTACTCTTACGGAATGAGCAGTTCTTC
j_call: TRBJ2-5; v_call: TRBV15; d_call: NA; clone_size: NA; cdr3_aa: CATSRDISETQYF; cdr3_nt: TGTGCCACCAGCAGAGATATCTCGGAGACCCAGTACTTC
j_call: TRBJ1-6; v_call: TRBV7-2; d_call: NA; clone_size: few; cdr3_aa: CASSLEAGDNSPLHF; cdr3_nt: TGTGCCAGCAGCTTAGAGGCAGGGGATAATTCACCCCTCCACTTT
j_call: TRBJ1-2; v_call: TRBV5-1; d_call: NA; clone_size: few; cdr3_aa: CASSLGGQTYGYTF; cdr3_nt: TGCGCCAGCAGCTTGGGAGGACAGACCTATGGCTACACCTTC
j_call: TRBJ2-2; v_call: TRBV27; d_call: NA; clone_size: few; cdr3_aa: CAKSLQGNTGELFF; cdr3_nt: TGTGCCAAGAGCTTACAGGGGAACACCGGGGAGCTGTTTTTT
j_call: TRBJ1-4; v_call: TRBV30; d_call: NA; clone_size: NA; cdr3_aa: CAWQTGKVDEKLFF; cdr3_nt: TGTGCCTGGCAAACAGGGAAGGTGGATGAAAAACTGTTTTTT
j_call: TRBJ1-2; v_call: TRBV15; d_call: NA; clone_size: few; cdr3_aa: CATSRGVREYGYTF; cdr3_nt: TGTGCCACCAGCAGAGGGGTCAGGGAATATGGCTACACCTTC
j_call: TRBJ1-1; v_call: TRBV15; d_call: TRBD1; clone_size: few; cdr3_aa: CATSRDGRGQAFF; cdr3_nt: TGTGCCACCAGCAGAGATGGTAGGGGGCAAGCTTTCTTT
j_call: TRBJ1-1; v_call: TRBV5-1; d_call: TRBD1; clone_size: NA; cdr3_aa: CASSQGGALKAFF; cdr3_nt: TGCGCCAGCAGCCAGGGGGGCGCCCTAAAGGCTTTCTTT
j_call: TRBJ1-4; v_call: TRBV2; d_call: NA; clone_size: few; cdr3_aa: CASSGAAGNEKLFF; cdr3_nt: TGTGCCAGCTCCGGGGCAGCGGGGAATGAAAAACTGTTTTTT
j_call: TRBJ1-2; v_call: TRBV7-2; d_call: TRBD1; clone_size: NA; cdr3_aa: CASSSDRGGYTF; cdr3_nt: TGTGCCAGCAGCTCGGACAGGGGTGGCTACACCTTC
j_call: TRBJ2-3; v_call: TRBV18; d_call: TRBD1; clone_size: NA; cdr3_aa: CASSPGQSTTDTQYF; cdr3_nt: TGTGCCAGCTCACCGGGACAGAGTACCACAGATACGCAGTATTTT
j_call: TRBJ2-3; v_call: TRBV6-6; d_call: NA; clone_size: few; cdr3_aa: CASSYSGDTGTDTQYF; cdr3_nt: TGTGCCAGCAGTTACTCAGGGGATACGGGCACAGATACGCAGTATTTT
j_call: TRBJ2-3; v_call: TRBV28; d_call: NA; clone_size: few; cdr3_aa: CASKRASVSTDTQYF; cdr3_nt: TGTGCCAGCAAGCGAGCTAGCGTTAGCACAGATACGCAGTATTTT
j_call: TRBJ2-2; v_call: TRBV7-2; d_call: NA; clone_size: few; cdr3_aa: CASSLTRGQGQSGELFF; cdr3_nt: TGTGCCAGCAGCTTAACGCGTGGGCAGGGGCAGAGCGGGGAGCTGTTTTTT
j_call: TRBJ2-1; v_call: TRBV30; d_call: NA; clone_size: NA; cdr3_aa: CAWSVGGYEQFF; cdr3_nt: TGTGCCTGGAGTGTAGGAGGGTATGAGCAGTTCTTC
j_call: TRBJ2-3; v_call: TRBV5-4; d_call: TRBD2; clone_size: NA; cdr3_aa: CASSLKTSVTTDTQYF; cdr3_nt: TGTGCCAGCAGCTTGAAAACTAGCGTGACCACAGATACGCAGTATTTT
j_call: TRBJ1-6; v_call: TRBV11-2; d_call: NA; clone_size: few; cdr3_aa: CASSPQGLYNSPLHF; cdr3_nt: TGTGCCAGCAGCCCGCAGGGCCTATATAATTCACCCCTCCACTTT
j_call: TRBJ2-1; v_call: TRBV12-5; d_call: NA; clone_size: NA; cdr3_aa: CASGLDEQREQFF; cdr3_nt: TGTGCTAGTGGTTTGGACGAACAGCGGGAGCAGTTCTTC
j_call: TRBJ2-7; v_call: TRBV4-3; d_call: NA; clone_size: few; cdr3_aa: CASSQELTGSSYEQYF; cdr3_nt: TGCGCCAGCAGCCAAGAATTAACAGGGAGCTCCTACGAGCAGTACTTC
j_call: TRBJ2-7; v_call: TRBV7-2; d_call: TRBD2; clone_size: few; cdr3_aa: CASSPPSGGVRRQYF; cdr3_nt: TGTGCCAGCAGCCCTCCTAGCGGGGGCGTACGAAGGCAGTACTTC
j_call: TRBJ2-1; v_call: TRBV9; d_call: TRBD2; clone_size: NA; cdr3_aa: CASSVGLATYNEQFF; cdr3_nt: TGTGCCAGCAGCGTGGGACTAGCGACCTACAATGAGCAGTTCTTC
j_call: TRBJ2-2; v_call: TRBV10-3; d_call: NA; clone_size: few; cdr3_aa: CAIKGTPNTGELFF; cdr3_nt: TGTGCCATCAAAGGGACTCCGAACACCGGGGAGCTGTTTTTT
j_call: TRBJ1-2; v_call: TRBV9; d_call: TRBD1; clone_size: few; cdr3_aa: CASSAAGTGDYGYTF; cdr3_nt: TGTGCCAGCAGCGCGGCCGGGACAGGGGACTATGGCTACACCTTC
j_call: TRBJ2-7; v_call: TRBV15; d_call: TRBD1; clone_size: NA; cdr3_aa: CATSIAPTGTGESEQYF; cdr3_nt: TGTGCCACCAGCATTGCCCCGACCGGGACAGGGGAATCTGAGCAGTACTTC
j_call: TRBJ2-7; v_call: TRBV30; d_call: NA; clone_size: few; cdr3_aa: CAWSLFRAGRREQYF; cdr3_nt: TGTGCCTGGAGTCTCTTTCGGGCAGGGAGGAGGGAGCAGTACTTC
j_call: TRBJ2-5; v_call: TRBV2; d_call: NA; clone_size: few; cdr3_aa: CASSAGLRGETQYF; cdr3_nt: TGTGCCAGCAGTGCGGGATTACGGGGAGAGACCCAGTACTTC
j_call: TRBJ1-4; v_call: TRBV20-1; d_call: NA; clone_size: NA; cdr3_aa: CSAMGGEKLFF; cdr3_nt: TGCAGTGCTATGGGAGGGGAAAAACTGTTTTTT
j_call: TRBJ2-5; v_call: TRBV7-8; d_call: NA; clone_size: few; cdr3_aa: CASSERTVQETQYF; cdr3_nt: TGTGCCAGCAGCGAACGGACTGTACAAGAGACCCAGTACTTC
j_call: TRBJ1-5; v_call: TRBV27; d_call: NA; clone_size: few; cdr3_aa: CASSLRTGNQPQHF; cdr3_nt: TGTGCCAGCAGTTTGCGCACCGGCAATCAGCCCCAGCATTTT
j_call: TRBJ1-1; v_call: TRBV5-1; d_call: NA; clone_size: NA; cdr3_aa: CASSLRPGLNTEAFF; cdr3_nt: TGCGCCAGCAGCTTGCGTCCAGGGCTGAACACTGAAGCTTTCTTT
j_call: TRBJ1-5; v_call: TRBV15; d_call: NA; clone_size: few; cdr3_aa: CATSRGLGQPQHF; cdr3_nt: TGTGCCACCAGCAGAGGGCTAGGTCAGCCCCAGCATTTT
j_call: TRBJ2-7; v_call: TRBV9; d_call: NA; clone_size: NA; cdr3_aa: CASSVSPVYEQYF; cdr3_nt: TGTGCCAGCAGCGTTAGTCCCGTCTACGAGCAGTACTTC
j_call: TRBJ1-5; v_call: TRBV5-6; d_call: NA; clone_size: few; cdr3_aa: CASSLKGGGLVQPQHF; cdr3_nt: TGTGCCAGCAGCTTGAAGGGAGGTGGACTAGTTCAGCCCCAGCATTTT
j_call: TRBJ2-7; v_call: TRBV14; d_call: TRBD1; clone_size: few; cdr3_aa: CASSKGTGQFYEQYF; cdr3_nt: TGTGCCAGCAGCAAGGGGACAGGGCAATTCTACGAGCAGTACTTC
j_call: TRBJ1-1; v_call: TRBV28; d_call: NA; clone_size: NA; cdr3_aa: CASTGREDTEAFF; cdr3_nt: TGTGCCAGCACTGGAAGGGAGGACACTGAAGCTTTCTTT
j_call: TRBJ1-1; v_call: TRBV19; d_call: NA; clone_size: NA; cdr3_aa: CASSLNRETEAFF; cdr3_nt: TGTGCCAGTAGCTTAAACAGGGAAACTGAAGCTTTCTTT
j_call: TRBJ2-3; v_call: TRBV4-2; d_call: NA; clone_size: NA; cdr3_aa: CASGGTAYTDTQYF; cdr3_nt: TGTGCCAGCGGCGGGACAGCCTACACAGATACGCAGTATTTT
j_call: TRBJ1-2; v_call: TRBV5-4; d_call: TRBD1; clone_size: NA; cdr3_aa: CASSLKTGSYGYTF; cdr3_nt: TGTGCCAGCAGCCTTAAGACAGGGTCGTATGGCTACACCTTC
j_call: TRBJ2-7; v_call: TRBV18; d_call: NA; clone_size: few; cdr3_aa: CASSPTSSDHEQYF; cdr3_nt: TGTGCCAGCTCACCTACTTCTAGCGACCACGAGCAGTACTTC
j_call: TRBJ1-5; v_call: TRBV2; d_call: TRBD1; clone_size: NA; cdr3_aa: CASWPAPGTGRNQPQHF; cdr3_nt: TGTGCCAGCTGGCCCGCTCCCGGGACAGGGAGGAATCAGCCCCAGCATTTT
j_call: TRBJ2-7; v_call: TRBV15; d_call: NA; clone_size: NA; cdr3_aa: CATSRDRGRSYEQYF; cdr3_nt: TGTGCCACCAGCAGAGATCGAGGGCGCTCCTACGAGCAGTACTTC
j_call: TRBJ2-5; v_call: TRBV7-2; d_call: TRBD2; clone_size: few; cdr3_aa: CASSPDASVGGETQYF; cdr3_nt: TGTGCCAGCAGCCCCGATGCGTCCGTCGGGGGGGAGACCCAGTACTTC
j_call: TRBJ2-5; v_call: TRBV19; d_call: TRBD2; clone_size: NA; cdr3_aa: CASSTRGDQETQYF; cdr3_nt: TGTGCCAGTAGTACCCGGGGGGACCAAGAGACCCAGTACTTC
j_call: TRBJ2-7; v_call: TRBV9; d_call: TRBD2; clone_size: NA; cdr3_aa: CASSALTGLAGDGYEQYF; cdr3_nt: TGTGCCAGCAGCGCACTCACGGGACTAGCGGGAGACGGCTACGAGCAGTACTTC
j_call: TRBJ2-7; v_call: TRBV28; d_call: NA; clone_size: few; cdr3_aa: CASSYPGDSYEQYF; cdr3_nt: TGTGCCAGCAGTTATCCAGGGGACTCCTACGAGCAGTACTTC
j_call: TRBJ2-1; v_call: TRBV5-1; d_call: TRBD2; clone_size: NA; cdr3_aa: CASSLAGLVSLGEQFF; cdr3_nt: TGCGCCAGCAGCTTGGCTGGACTAGTCAGTCTCGGTGAGCAGTTCTTC
j_call: TRBJ2-3; v_call: TRBV5-1; d_call: NA; clone_size: few; cdr3_aa: CASSLGRVTDTQYF; cdr3_nt: TGCGCCAGCAGCCTGGGCCGGGTCACAGATACGCAGTATTTT
j_call: TRBJ2-3; v_call: TRBV25-1; d_call: NA; clone_size: NA; cdr3_aa: CASSDPGRAPDTQYF; cdr3_nt: TGTGCCAGCAGTGACCCAGGGCGTGCCCCAGATACGCAGTATTTT
j_call: TRBJ1-5; v_call: TRBV6-4; d_call: TRBD1; clone_size: few; cdr3_aa: CASSMGQGNQPQHF; cdr3_nt: TGTGCCAGCAGTATGGGACAGGGGAATCAGCCCCAGCATTTT